The 10 T cell receptor beta chains in this list originate from one sample, sequenced in a study of Graves' ophthalmopathy and Graves' hyperthyroidism. RNA served as the template for amplifying TCR beta CDR3 regions. HTBI primers primed a first-round RT-PCR, and a second-round multiplex PCR followed. MiXCR, run by TCRdb on the multiplex PCR reads, gives a single entry per CDR3 protein. The table includes 560,000 or so distinct CDR3 sequences, 35% to 45% detected once. Sequencing input: peripheral blood or thyroid tissue (not recorded which). The receptor set was obtained from an adult man with Graves' hyperthyroidism.

About this clonotype itself: This sequence may be a read error, since a much larger clone differs from it by one base. The V call is TRBV7-9, the J call TRBJ1-1; 11 nucleotides match TRBD1. The germline CDR1 and CDR2 sequences are SEHNR and FQNEAQ (reference sequence). The V gene end was trimmed by 5 bases and the J gene end by 1 base; junction bases not matched to a gene: 3. CDR3 length: 15 amino acids. CDR3 in amino acids: CASSQGQGENTEAFF. DNA for the CDR3: TGTGCCAGCAGCCAGGGACAGGGGGAGAACACTGAAGCTTTCTTT.

A word on this clonotype: This may be a read error: a much more frequent sequence differs by one nucleotide. The V and J genes are TRBV9 and TRBJ2-2; 9 bases are a match to TRBD2. This CDR3 has 15 residues. From germline, CDR1 is SGDLS and CDR2 YYNGEE. The ends lost 3 bases at V and 3 bases at J; junction bases unmatched: 3. Written as DNA, the CDR3 is TGTGCCAGCAGCGGTGTAGCGGGGGACACCGGGGAGCTGTTTTTT. It codes for CASSGVAGDTGELFF.

This clonotype was observed a few times. The chain links TRBV12-3 or TRBV12-4 to TRBJ2-2; tentative D call: TRBD1 (5 bases). The length of the CDR3 is 17 residues. Trimming shortened V by 3 bases and J by 4 bases, and 18 bases separated the two germline ends. DNA for the CDR3: TGTGCCAGCAGTTTTTATGCAGGACAAGGTCGCACCGGGGAGCTGTTTTTT. This sequence encodes CASSFYAGQGRTGELFF.

This chain connects TRBV12-5 to TRBJ1-1, with 7 bases that match TRBD1. In germline, CDR1 is LGHNT, CDR2 FRNRAP. The CDR3 is 14 residues long. CDR3 coding DNA: TGTGTCAGCAGTTCCCAGGGGGGAGATACTGAAGCTTTCTTT. This codes for CVSSSQGGDTEAFF.

Here the CDR3 DNA reads TGTGCCAGCAGTCTCCGGGACTCAAATTCGCCCCGCCTGGGGCTGTTTTTT. Residues: CASSLRDSNSPRLGLFF. The chain uses TRBV7-2 and TRBJ2-2, with a possible D match to TRBD2 (6 bases). Germline V lookup: CDR1 SGHTA, CDR2 FQGNSA. The CDR3 length is 17 residues. The V end was cut by 6 bases, the J end by 13 bases, with 30 bases between.

At least ten counts were recorded for this clonotype. This chain links TRBV16 with TRBJ1-6; D is uncertain. The CDR3 has 13 amino acids. The V and J ends lost 4 bases and 13 bases respectively, with 14 bases between them. CDR1 and CDR2 (germline): KGHSY, FQNENV. As DNA, the CDR3 is TGTGCCAGCAGCCCTCTGCTCCTTGAGCCCCTCCACTTT. The encoded protein is CASSPLLLEPLHF.

This clonotype has ten or more counts. This sequence joins TRBV15 and TRBJ2-7, with D perhaps TRBD2 (7 bases). CDR3 length: 15 residues. Trimming stripped 1 base from V and 0 bases from J, with 10 bases between. Germline V lookup: CDR1 LNHNV, CDR2 YYDKDF (reference sequence). DNA of the CDR3: TGTGCCACCAGCAGAGGGGGAGGGGGCTCCTACGAGCAGTACTTC. Translation gives CATSRGGGGSYEQYF.

At least ten counts were recorded for this clonotype. The chain joins TRBV29-1 to TRBJ2-7; D remains unclear. The CDR3 sequence is 12 residues long. Germline CDR1 reads SQVTM; CDR2 reads ANQGSEA. Trimming removed 4 bases at V and 5 bases at J, with 12 bases between. The CDR3 is CSVVAQTNEQYF. The DNA for the CDR3 is TGCAGCGTTGTCGCACAAACGAACGAGCAGTACTTC.

In regard to this clonotype: The germline gene is not matched at one end of the junction; a read error may be the cause. The chain recombines TRBV10-3 with TRBJ1-2; possibly TRBD1 for D (5 bases). Germline values: CDR1 ENHRY, CDR2 SYGVKD. The CDR3 spans 13 residues. CDR3 nucleotides: TGTGCCAGCAGTTACGTCAGGGCCTTTGGCTACACCTTC. Translating it yields CASSYVRAFGYTF.

This clonotype showed up many times. The chain links TRBV19 to TRBJ1-2, with D perhaps TRBD1 (5 bases). Per the germline V gene, CDR1 is LNHDA and CDR2 is SQIVND (reference sequence). This CDR3 comprises 11 residues. V was trimmed by 5 bases and J by 8 bases, leaving 9 bases between them. The DNA of the CDR3 is TGTGCCAGTAGTGAGGCAGGGGGCTACACCTTC. This gives the protein CASSEAGGYTF.